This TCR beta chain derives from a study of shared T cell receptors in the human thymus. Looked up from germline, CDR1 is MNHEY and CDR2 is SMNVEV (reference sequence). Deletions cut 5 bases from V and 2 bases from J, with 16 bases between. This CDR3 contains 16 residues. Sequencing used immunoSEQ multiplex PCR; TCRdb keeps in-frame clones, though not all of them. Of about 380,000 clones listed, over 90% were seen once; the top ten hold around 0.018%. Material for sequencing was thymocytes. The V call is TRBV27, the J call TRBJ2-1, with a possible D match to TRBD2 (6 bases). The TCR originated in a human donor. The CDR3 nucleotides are TGTGCCAGCAGTCCACCTAGGAGGGAGGCCTACAATGAGCAGTTCTTC. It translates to CASSPPRREAYNEQFF.